The 12 T cell receptor beta chains reported below all come from one sample, sequenced in a study. From the RT-PCR reads, TCRdb called clonotypes with MiXCR, one entry per CDR3 protein. Found here are hundreds of thousands of distinct CDR3 sequences, approximately 15% of them singletons; the top ten hold 3.6%. The sample comprised memory CD4+ T cells from blood. Source of these receptors: a female donor in good health, serving as a healthy control.

The chain carries TRBV18 and TRBJ1-6; 7 bases agree with TRBD1. The germline V gene has CDR1 KGHSH and CDR2 LQKENI. This CDR3 is 14 amino acids long. With V trimmed by 6 bases and J by 5 bases, 4 bases remained unmatched. The CDR3, as DNA: TGTGCCAGCTCCCAACAGGGGAATAATTCACCCCTCCACTTT. This encodes CASSQQGNNSPLHF.

This clonotype came up many times. The V and J genes are TRBV12-3 or TRBV12-4 and TRBJ1-1, with D unclear. This CDR3 is built from 12 residues. V was clipped by 7 bases and J by 3 bases, with 9 bases between them. The CDR3 loop reads CASTGEDTEAFF. CDR3 bases: TGTGCCAGCACCGGAGAGGACACTGAAGCTTTCTTT.

In its sample, this clonotype was seen many times. The chain joins TRBV7-2 to TRBJ2-7; D could derive from TRBD1 or TRBD2 (5 bases each). Germline V gene data show CDR1 as SGHTA and CDR2 as FQGNSA. V was shortened by 1 base and J by 3 bases, with 13 bases between the two germline ends. The CDR3 contains 15 residues. The DNA for the CDR3 is TGTGCCAGCAGCTTAGTGGGACCCCCTGACTACGAGCAGTACTTC. Translation gives CASSLVGPPDYEQYF.

In its sample, this clonotype was seen many times. This chain uses TRBV6-2 or TRBV6-3 with TRBJ2-1; D unclear. The CDR3 consists of 14 residues. CDR1 is MNHEY, CDR2 SVGEGT, per germline. V was clipped by 0 bases and J by 5 bases, with 8 bases between them. The CDR3 here is CASSYSTSNNEQFF. DNA of the CDR3: TGTGCCAGCAGTTACTCGACGTCAAACAATGAGCAGTTCTTC.

The sample holds many counts of this clonotype. This chain links TRBV27 with TRBJ1-2; D call uncertain. CDR1 is MNHEY, CDR2 SMNVEV, per germline (reference sequence). The ends were cut back, 5 bases at V and 0 bases at J, with 22 bases in the middle. CDR3 size: 18 residues. CDR3 sequence: CASSGRWSGPLPNYGYTF. In DNA form, the CDR3 reads TGTGCCAGCAGTGGGCGATGGTCAGGCCCTCTTCCTAACTATGGCTACACCTTC.

The chain carries TRBV27 and TRBJ1-1, with D possibly matching TRBD1 (5 bases). Germline CDR1 reads MNHEY; CDR2 reads SMNVEV (reference sequence). This CDR3 has 14 amino acids. The V and J ends lost 6 bases and 2 bases respectively, with 13 bases between them. The CDR3 reads CASSWVQGNTEAFF. CDR3 sequence (DNA): TGTGCCAGCAGCTGGGTGCAGGGTAACACTGAAGCTTTCTTT.

On this clonotype itself: The junction does not match germline at one end; this may be a read error. The chain links TRBV6-6 to TRBJ1-2, with 7 nucleotides matching TRBD1. Looked up from germline, CDR1 is MNHNY and CDR2 is SVGAGI (reference sequence). CDR3 length: 14 residues. CDR3 sequence (DNA): TGTTCCAGCAGACCCGGCCTTACAGGGGATGGCTACACCTTC. Amino acid sequence: CSSRPGLTGDGYTF.

In its sample, this clonotype was seen a few times. The chain employs TRBV30 and TRBJ2-1; TRBD2 matches at 9 bases. CDR1 and CDR2 from the germline V gene are GTSNPN and SVGIG (reference sequence). The CDR3 extends over 13 amino acids. Trimming removed 1 base from V and 5 bases from J; junction bases left unmatched: 0. The CDR3 here is CAWSGLADNEQFF. CDR3 nucleotides: TGTGCCTGGAGTGGACTAGCGGACAATGAGCAGTTCTTC.

This clonotype has at least ten counts. The chain recombines TRBV20-1 with TRBJ2-7, with D possibly being TRBD1 or TRBD2 (5 bases each). The CDR3 sequence is 14 residues long. Germline V gene lookup returns CDR1 DFQATT and CDR2 SNEGSKA (reference sequence). V lost 3 bases and J 5 bases, leaving 17 bases between the germline ends. The CDR3 sequence: CSASDVGETNEQYF. The CDR3 DNA follows: TGCAGTGCTAGCGATGTAGGGGAGACGAACGAGCAGTACTTC.

This clonotype has a handful of counts. The chain has TRBV20-1 and TRBJ1-1, with D possibly matching TRBD1 (6 bases). The CDR3 runs 14 residues. Germline loops: CDR1 DFQATT, CDR2 SNEGSKA (reference sequence). The V end lost 6 bases, the J end lost 6 bases, and 20 bases lay between the germline ends. Here the CDR3 reads CSASLAQGVAEAFF. The CDR3 bases are TGCAGTGCCTCCCTGGCACAGGGAGTGGCTGAAGCTTTCTTT.

The chain employs TRBV20-1 and TRBJ2-5; 7 bases agree with TRBD1. Trimming took 3 bases from V and 2 from J; bases not matched to a gene: 3. Looked up from germline, CDR1 is DFQATT and CDR2 is SNEGSKA (reference sequence). The CDR3 totals 13 residues. The CDR3 is CSARPGGQETQYF. DNA of the CDR3: TGCAGTGCTAGGCCAGGGGGTCAAGAGACCCAGTACTTC.

This rearrangement joins TRBV21-1 to TRBJ1-2; the table gives TRBD1 as D, unverified against the DNA. TRBV21-1 is recorded as a pseudogene. This CDR3 contains 18 residues. The CDR3: CASSKKSALRRLHYGYTF. The CDR3 nucleotides read TGTGCCAGCAGCAAAAAATCAGCCCTGAGACGGCTCCACTATGGCTACACCTTC.